The entry below describes one T cell receptor beta chain. This sample stems from a study of coeliac disease. Germline CDR1 and CDR2: SGHTA and FQGTGA. V lost 3 bases and J 5 bases, leaving 10 bases between the germline ends. The CDR3 loop spans 13 amino acids. Sequenced by immunoSEQ multiplex PCR; TCRdb stores in-frame clones only, minus some. The sample contains 7,500 to 9,500 clones, about three fifths of which appear only once. J is TRBJ1-1 and V is TRBV7-3, with a possible D match to TRBD1 (5 bases). The sequence was obtained from a woman aged 55 to 70 with celiac disease. The material sequenced was intraepithelial lymphocytes from the gut. CDR3 amino acids: CASSFAGETEAFF. The DNA for the CDR3 is TGTGCCAGCAGCTTTGCGGGGGAAACTGAAGCTTTCTTT.